This TCR beta chain stems from a study of T cells after yellow fever vaccination. Study overall: SMART-Seq v4 Ultra Low Input prepared libraries from low-cell fractions.

Germline V lookup: CDR1 SNHLY, CDR2 FYNNEI. V dropped 5 bases and J dropped 6; count of bases not matched to a gene: 11. The CDR3 is 16 amino acids. Findings of the study overall: Once the booster was given, most primary-vaccination clones reappeared, at approximately 97% for CD4 and 88% for CD8. Secondary responses were weaker yet peaked faster, day 5 versus 15.

TCRdb used MiXCR to reprocess the 5' RACE reads, holding one entry per CDR3 protein. The table has approximately 250,000 distinct CDR3 sequences, around 3.5% seen once; the top ten hold under 20%. The table lists this clonotype with many counts. Antigen unknown. This chain connects TRBV2 to TRBJ2-1, with 9 bases fitting TRBD1. This sequence originates from a man in his late teens or twenties who received the YFV17D yellow fever vaccine. This specimen consisted of PBMCs, obtained 15 days after the yellow fever booster vaccination. CDR3: CASSPWTGELGNEQFF. CDR3 DNA: TGTGCCAGCAGTCCATGGACAGGGGAATTAGGCAATGAGCAGTTCTTC.